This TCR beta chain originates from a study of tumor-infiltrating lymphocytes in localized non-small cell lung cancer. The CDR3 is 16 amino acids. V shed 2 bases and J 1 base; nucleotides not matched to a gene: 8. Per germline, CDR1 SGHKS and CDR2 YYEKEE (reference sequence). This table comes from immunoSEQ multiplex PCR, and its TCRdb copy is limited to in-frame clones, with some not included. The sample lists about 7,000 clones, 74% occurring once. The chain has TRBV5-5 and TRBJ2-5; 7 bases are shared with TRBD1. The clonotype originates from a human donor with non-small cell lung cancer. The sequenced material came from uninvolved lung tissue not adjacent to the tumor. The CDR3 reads CASSLDAQGTQETQYF. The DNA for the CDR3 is TGTGCCAGCAGCTTAGACGCACAGGGGACCCAAGAGACCCAGTACTTC.